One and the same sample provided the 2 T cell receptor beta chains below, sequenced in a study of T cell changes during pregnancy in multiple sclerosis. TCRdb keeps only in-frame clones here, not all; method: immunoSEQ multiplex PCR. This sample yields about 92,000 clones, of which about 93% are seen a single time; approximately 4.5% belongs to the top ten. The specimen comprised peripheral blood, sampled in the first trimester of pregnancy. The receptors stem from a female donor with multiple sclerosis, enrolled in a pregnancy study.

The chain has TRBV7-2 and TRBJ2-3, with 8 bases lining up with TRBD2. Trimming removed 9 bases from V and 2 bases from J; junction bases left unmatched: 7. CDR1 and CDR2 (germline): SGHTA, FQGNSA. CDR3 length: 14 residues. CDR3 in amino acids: CASRGGTPTDTQYF. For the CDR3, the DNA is TGTGCCAGTCGCGGGGGGACTCCCACAGATACGCAGTATTTT.

The CDR3 nucleotides are TGTGCCAGCAGCCCATATACTCCGAACACCGGGGAGCTGTTTTTT. Translating gives CASSPYTPNTGELFF. V usage is TRBV27 and J usage is TRBJ2-2; no clear D. CDR1 is MNHEY and CDR2 is SMNVEV in the germline V gene (reference sequence). The ends were cut back, 6 bases at V and 0 bases at J, with 11 bases in the middle. This CDR3 has 15 residues.